Each of the 22 T cell receptor beta chains below was sequenced from the same sample in a study of cytomegalovirus exposure and HLA in healthy donors. The assay was immunoSEQ multiplex PCR, and TCRdb's table has in-frame clones only and misses some. The table has tens of thousands of clones, around nine tenths seen once. The specimen sequenced was PBMCs. These receptor sequences come from a man aged 18 to 29 in good health and CMV-seronegative.

The chain couples TRBV7-6 to TRBJ2-5; 11 bases are shared with TRBD1. CDR1 and CDR2 (germline): SGHVS, FNYEAQ. V lost 1 base, J lost 2 bases, and 6 bases stayed unmatched. The CDR3 is 17 residues long. The CDR3 DNA follows: TGTGCCAGCAGCTTAGTGCCGGGACAGGGGGGACAAGAGACCCAGTACTTC. The encoded protein is CASSLVPGQGGQETQYF.

The chain uses TRBV5-6 and TRBJ2-7; D is perhaps TRBD1 (6 bases). This CDR3 contains 13 residues. Germline V lookup: CDR1 SGHDT, CDR2 YYEEEE. V was trimmed by 4 bases and J by 2 bases, leaving 10 bases between them. CDR3 bases: TGTGCCAGCAGCCTGACAGGTACCTACGAGCAGTACTTC. It encodes CASSLTGTYEQYF.

The chain recombines TRBV18 with TRBJ2-1; D is unresolved. The V end was cut by 2 bases, the J end by 2 bases, with 7 bases between. Germline loops: CDR1 KGHSH, CDR2 LQKENI. This CDR3 contains 14 residues. DNA of the CDR3: TGTGCCAGCTCACCATCGCGGACCTACAATGAGCAGTTCTTC. Translated, it gives CASSPSRTYNEQFF.

V usage is TRBV19 and J usage is TRBJ1-4, with TRBD1 identical over 9 bases. This CDR3 contains 17 residues. V lost 8 bases to trimming and J lost 8 bases; unmatched junction nucleotides: 18. Germline lookup yields CDR1 LNHDA and CDR2 SQIVND (reference sequence). Written as DNA, the CDR3 is TGTGCCAGTTCACGCGCGGGACAGGGAGCTCTATGGGAAAAACTGTTTTTT. Protein product: CASSRAGQGALWEKLFF.

This chain joins TRBV28 and TRBJ2-1, with 11 bases that match TRBD2. With 5 bases clipped from V and 0 bases from J, the junction kept 6 bases outside the gene matches. Germline V CDR1 and CDR2: MDHEN, SYDVKM. The CDR3 totals 17 residues. The CDR3 bases are TGTGCCAGCAGTCCCTTGACTAGCGGGACCTCCTACAATGAGCAGTTCTTC. Encoded protein: CASSPLTSGTSYNEQFF. Filled out from reference TRBV28 and TRBJ2-1, the complete variable domain reads DVKVTQSSRYLVKRTGEKVFLECVQDMDHENMFWYRQDPGLGLRLIYFSYDVKMKEKGDIPEGYSVSREKKERFSLILESASTNQTSMYLCASSPLTSGTSYNEQFFGPGTRLTVL.

V is TRBV7-9 and J is TRBJ2-1, with 9 positions matching TRBD2. Germline CDR1 SEHNR, CDR2 FQNEAQ (reference sequence). The CDR3 extends over 16 amino acids. The V segment lost 3 bases and the J segment 2 bases; nucleotides outside the gene matches: 5. The CDR3 bases are TGTGCCAGCAGCTTTAGCGGGAGAGGTGCCTACAATGAGCAGTTCTTC. This sequence encodes CASSFSGRGAYNEQFF.

This chain joins TRBV7-9 and TRBJ1-5, with D possibly matching TRBD1 (6 bases). Trimming removed 4 bases at V and 3 bases at J, with 19 bases between. The CDR3 sequence is 17 residues long. Germline CDR1 is SEHNR and CDR2 is FQNEAQ (reference sequence). The CDR3 protein is CASSSSRDTGLNQPQHF. Written as DNA, the CDR3 is TGTGCCAGCAGCTCTAGCCGGGACACCGGACTCAATCAGCCCCAGCATTTT.

As DNA, the CDR3 is TGCGCCAGCAGCAGGAGCGGGAGCTCCTACAATGAGCAGTTCTTC. Translation: CASSRSGSSYNEQFF. The rearrangement links TRBV5-1 to TRBJ2-1; TRBD2 aligns across 8 bases. The V and J ends lost 4 bases and 0 bases, in that order; junction bases with no gene match: 3. This CDR3 contains 15 residues. The germline V gene has CDR1 SGHRS and CDR2 YFSETQ. Full variable domain (rest looked up from reference TRBV5-1 and TRBJ2-1): KAGVTQTPRYLIKTRGQQVTLSCSPISGHRSVSWYQQTPGQGLQFLFEYFSETQRNKGNFPGRFSGRQFSNSRSEMNVSTLELGDSALYLCASSRSGSSYNEQFFGPGTRLTVL.

This clone is a singleton in its sample. This chain joins TRBV15 and TRBJ1-5; D gene unclear. V lost 5 bases to trimming and J lost 4 bases, with 9 bases between them. Germline CDR1 and CDR2: LNHNV and YYDKDF (reference sequence). The length of the CDR3 is 13 residues. The CDR3 coding sequence is TGTGCCACCAGCGCGTTTATTAATCAGCCCCAGCATTTT. Its protein product is CATSAFINQPQHF. The full variable domain, in which reference TRBV15 and TRBJ1-5 provide the parts outside the CDR3, is DAMVIQNPRYQVTQFGKPVTLSCSQTLNHNVMYWYQQKSSQAPKLLFHYYDKDFNNEADTPDNFQSRRPNTSFCFLDIRSPGLGDTAMYLCATSAFINQPQHFGDGTRLSIL.

The V call is TRBV9, the J call TRBJ2-5; tentatively, D is TRBD1 (6 bases). Germline CDR1 SGDLS, CDR2 YYNGEE. The CDR3 covers 15 residues. Trimming shortened V by 3 bases and J by 2 bases, and 14 bases separated the two germline ends. The CDR3 bases are TGTGCCAGCAGCGCTACCGGGACACTACAAGAGACCCAGTACTTC. Its translation is CASSATGTLQETQYF.

The chain links TRBV4-3 to TRBJ2-3, with 8 nucleotides matching TRBD2. With V trimmed by 1 base and J by 2 bases, 5 bases remained unmatched. Germline V gives CDR1 LGHNA, CDR2 YSLEER. This CDR3 contains 16 residues. The CDR3 spells CASSQGAGATTDTQYF. In nucleotides, the CDR3 is TGCGCCAGCAGCCAAGGAGCGGGAGCCACCACAGATACGCAGTATTTT.

The V call is TRBV4-3, the J call TRBJ2-4; tentative D call: TRBD1 (6 bases). V dropped 0 bases and J dropped 9 bases, with 12 bases sitting between them. Germline V CDR1 and CDR2: LGHNA, YSLEER. The CDR3 totals 14 residues. The CDR3 nucleotides read TGCGCCAGCAGCCAAGAAGGGGGAGCGAGCATTCAGTACTTC. Its protein product is CASSQEGGASIQYF.

This sequence joins TRBV6-5 and TRBJ2-7; the match to TRBD2 covers 8 bases. J was trimmed by 6 bases and V by 7 bases; bases with no gene match: 14. The CDR3 sequence is 15 residues long. Germline CDR1 reads MNHEY; CDR2 reads SVGAGI. The CDR3 spells CASNDPGLEFAEQYF. Here the CDR3 DNA reads TGTGCCAGCAACGACCCGGGACTAGAGTTCGCCGAGCAGTACTTC.

This rearrangement joins TRBV19 to TRBJ2-3; TRBD2 matches 7 bases. The germline V gene encodes CDR1 LNHDA and CDR2 SQIVND (reference sequence). CDR3 length equals 15 residues. V gave up 4 bases and J gave up 4 bases; unmatched junction bases: 8. As DNA, the CDR3 is TGTGCCAGTAGTACCGGACTAGTAAGTTCAGATACGCAGTATTTT. Residues: CASSTGLVSSDTQYF.

This chain connects TRBV28 to TRBJ2-7, with D unclear. V lost 2 bases and J lost 3, with 8 bases in between. This CDR3 has 13 amino acids. Germline V gives CDR1 MDHEN, CDR2 SYDVKM. The CDR3 sequence: CASSLPSRYEQYF. The CDR3 bases are TGTGCCAGCAGTTTACCCTCTCGCTACGAGCAGTACTTC.

The chain recombines TRBV28 with TRBJ2-3, with TRBD2 matching over 13 bases. The J segment lost 0 bases and the V segment lost 6 bases, leaving 6 bases of the junction unmatched. This CDR3 is 17 amino acids long. Germline assignment: CDR1 MDHEN and CDR2 SYDVKM. CDR3 nucleotides: TGTGCCAGCAGGCGGACTAGCGGGAGACCTAGCACAGATACGCAGTATTTT. Translating gives CASRRTSGRPSTDTQYF. Supplemented by reference TRBV28 and TRBJ2-3, the full variable domain reads DVKVTQSSRYLVKRTGEKVFLECVQDMDHENMFWYRQDPGLGLRLIYFSYDVKMKEKGDIPEGYSVSREKKERFSLILESASTNQTSMYLCASRRTSGRPSTDTQYFGPGTRLTVL.

V is TRBV5-1 and J is TRBJ1-4; TRBD1 agrees at 7 bases. J was trimmed by 4 bases and V by 5 bases; bases with no gene match: 5. The germline gives CDR1 SGHRS, CDR2 YFSETQ. The CDR3 totals 14 residues. The CDR3 here is CASSRDSFNEKLFF. CDR3 in DNA: TGCGCCAGCAGTAGGGACAGCTTTAATGAAAAACTGTTTTTT.

The chain joins TRBV4-1 to TRBJ2-5, with TRBD2 as a possible D gene (7 bases). V was pared by 1 base and J by 1 base, with 16 bases between. CDR3 size: 17 residues. Germline values: CDR1 MGHRA, CDR2 YSYEKL. The CDR3 sequence is CASSQVLIGGAQETQYF. CDR3 DNA sequence: TGCGCCAGCAGCCAAGTTCTTATAGGGGGGGCCCAAGAGACCCAGTACTTC.

The chain uses TRBV6-5 and TRBJ2-6; 7 positions agree with TRBD1. The CDR3 has 16 amino acids. From germline, CDR1 is MNHEY and CDR2 SVGAGI. Trimming at V came to 2 bases and at J to 2 bases, leaving 3 bases not matched to a gene. CDR3: CASSYDRVPGANVLTF. The CDR3 DNA follows: TGTGCCAGCAGTTACGACAGGGTCCCTGGGGCCAACGTCCTGACTTTC.

The chain has TRBV15 and TRBJ2-7, with 13 bases that match TRBD2. Germline CDR1 reads LNHNV; CDR2 reads YYDKDF (reference sequence). V lost 4 bases, J lost 5 bases, and 8 bases stayed unmatched. The CDR3 spans 16 residues. In DNA form, the CDR3 reads TGTGCCACCAGCAACCTTCGGACTAGCGGGAGTGACGAGCAGTACTTC. Its translation is CATSNLRTSGSDEQYF. Looking up the rest from reference TRBV15 and TRBJ2-7 gives the full variable domain: DAMVIQNPRYQVTQFGKPVTLSCSQTLNHNVMYWYQQKSSQAPKLLFHYYDKDFNNEADTPDNFQSRRPNTSFCFLDIRSPGLGDTAMYLCATSNLRTSGSDEQYFGPGTRLTVT.

This sequence joins TRBV6-4 and TRBJ2-3; 9 bases align to TRBD2. Germline V lookup: CDR1 MRHNA, CDR2 SNTAGT. The ends lost 5 bases at V and 4 bases at J; junction bases unmatched: 7. The CDR3 has 15 residues. CDR3 in amino acids: CASSSLAGRADTQYF. CDR3 coding DNA: TGTGCCAGCAGTTCCCTAGCGGGGCGGGCAGATACGCAGTATTTT.

The chain combines TRBV5-6 with TRBJ1-2; 7 bases fit TRBD1. Per germline, CDR1 SGHDT and CDR2 YYEEEE. J was trimmed by 3 bases and V by 1 base; bases with no gene match: 6. The CDR3 extends over 15 amino acids. The CDR3 sequence: CASSLFDRVYYGYTF. CDR3 DNA: TGTGCCAGCAGCTTGTTTGACAGGGTTTACTATGGCTACACCTTC.